The 13 T cell receptor beta chains reported below all come from one sample, sequenced in a study of blood T cell repertoires in COVID-19. Profiling relied on immunoSEQ multiplex PCR, and the TCRdb table lists in-frame clones only, not all of them. Here the sample spans tens of thousands of clones, about 88% being singletons. Material: peripheral blood. Receptors were obtained from a human donor in a cohort sampled during active COVID-19.

V gene TRBV28 combines with J gene TRBJ2-7; maybe TRBD1 (6 bases). Trimming left V 4 bases short and J 2 bases short, with 15 bases between. CDR1 is MDHEN, CDR2 SYDVKM, per germline. This CDR3 spans 15 amino acids. As DNA, the CDR3 is TGTGCCAGCAGTTCCCTACGGACAGAGGCCTACGAGCAGTACTTC. Translation: CASSSLRTEAYEQYF. The full variable domain, in which reference TRBV28 and TRBJ2-7 provide the parts outside the CDR3, is DVKVTQSSRYLVKRTGEKVFLECVQDMDHENMFWYRQDPGLGLRLIYFSYDVKMKEKGDIPEGYSVSREKKERFSLILESASTNQTSMYLCASSSLRTEAYEQYFGPGTRLTVT.

As concerns this clone: An end of the junction does not agree with germline; a read error may underlie this. The chain is built from TRBV28 and TRBJ1-2, with D perhaps matching TRBD1 (6 bases). The CDR3 totals 19 residues. In germline, CDR1 is MDHEN, CDR2 SYDVKM. The CDR3 protein is CPSLYVIDRGGPMGYGYTF. For the CDR3, the DNA is TGTCCCAGCTTATACGTTATTGACCGGGGGGGGCCCATGGGGTATGGCTACACCTTC.

The chain has TRBV2 and TRBJ1-1; no firm D call. V gave up 8 bases and J gave up 6 bases, with 16 bases separating them. CDR3 length: 13 residues. From germline, CDR1 is SNHLY and CDR2 FYNNEI. CDR3 nucleotide sequence: TGTGCCAGCGTTGCCGGGATAGCCCCTGAAGCTTTCTTT. Protein product: CASVAGIAPEAFF.

V gene TRBV5-1 combines with J gene TRBJ1-4, with 7 bases lining up with TRBD1. The V gene end was trimmed by 4 bases and the J gene end by 7 bases; junction bases not matched to a gene: 10. Per the germline V gene, CDR1 is SGHRS and CDR2 is YFSETQ. The CDR3 consists of 15 residues. CDR3 DNA sequence: TGCGCCAGCAGCCGAACCGGGACAGTTTCTGAAAAACTGTTTTTT. As protein: CASSRTGTVSEKLFF. Drawing the rest from reference TRBV5-1 and TRBJ1-4, the complete variable domain is KAGVTQTPRYLIKTRGQQVTLSCSPISGHRSVSWYQQTPGQGLQFLFEYFSETQRNKGNFPGRFSGRQFSNSRSEMNVSTLELGDSALYLCASSRTGTVSEKLFFGSGTQLSVL.

The V and J genes are TRBV7-2 and TRBJ2-7, with a tentative D call TRBD1 (5 bases). The germline V gene has CDR1 SGHTA and CDR2 FQGNSA. Deletions cut 0 bases from V and 6 bases from J, with 12 bases between. This CDR3 is 14 amino acids long. The CDR3 sequence: CASSLALKGVEQYF. The CDR3 bases are TGTGCCAGCAGCTTAGCGTTGAAAGGGGTCGAGCAGTACTTC.

A single count supports this clone. The V call is TRBV29-1, the J call TRBJ2-2; the match to TRBD1 covers 7 bases. CDR3 length equals 14 residues. CDR1 is SQVTM, CDR2 ANQGSEA, per germline. Trimming cost V 7 bases and J 0 bases; bases outside gene matches: 5. CDR3 sequence (DNA): TGCAGCGCCGAACAGGGGTCGAACACCGGGGAGCTGTTTTTT. Its protein product is CSAEQGSNTGELFF.

This clone appeared a single time. This rearrangement joins TRBV7-9 to TRBJ2-1, with 10 nucleotides matching TRBD2. The ends lost 2 bases at V and 1 base at J; junction bases unmatched: 5. This CDR3 has 17 residues. CDR1 and CDR2 (germline): SEHNR, FQNEAQ (reference sequence). The DNA of the CDR3 is TGTGCCAGCAGCTTACTGGCTAGCGGGAGTTCCTACAATGAGCAGTTCTTC. Translation gives CASSLLASGSSYNEQFF. The whole variable domain, remainder taken from reference TRBV7-9 and TRBJ2-1, is DTGVSQNPRHKITKRGQNVTFRCDPISEHNRLYWYRQTLGQGPEFLTYFQNEAQLEKSRLLSDRFSAERPKGSFSTLEIQRTEQGDSAMYLCASSLLASGSSYNEQFFGPGTRLTVL.

The genes are TRBV6-5 and TRBJ2-1, with 7 positions matching TRBD1. Germline V gene lookup returns CDR1 MNHEY and CDR2 SVGAGI. This CDR3 has 15 amino acids. V shed 9 bases and J 4 bases; nucleotides not matched to a gene: 12. The DNA for the CDR3 is TGTGCCAGTCCTCCATCCGGGACAGCATACAATGAGCAGTTCTTC. Amino acids: CASPPSGTAYNEQFF.

The chain recombines TRBV28 with TRBJ1-2; no clear D gene. In germline, CDR1 is MDHEN, CDR2 SYDVKM. Between the trimmed V and J ends, which lost 5 bases and 4 bases, there was a span of 11 bases. The CDR3 has 13 amino acids. The CDR3: CASSPPGPYGYTF. In nucleotides, the CDR3 is TGTGCCAGCAGTCCCCCGGGTCCCTATGGCTACACCTTC.

The gene calls are TRBV18 and TRBJ1-5; possible D gene TRBD1, 6 bases. The germline V gene has CDR1 KGHSH and CDR2 LQKENI. Trimming cost V 3 bases and J 4 bases, with 10 bases left between them. The CDR3 runs to 14 residues. This chain's CDR3 is CASSPLTGNQPQHF. CDR3 nucleotide sequence: TGTGCCAGCTCACCGCTAACAGGGAATCAGCCCCAGCATTTT.

The V and J genes are TRBV5-4 and TRBJ2-1, with a weak D call TRBD2 (7 bases). CDR1 is SGHNT and CDR2 is YYREEE in the germline V gene (reference sequence). The V end lost 0 bases, the J end lost 2 bases, and 9 bases lay between the germline ends. The CDR3 covers 15 residues. The CDR3, as DNA: TGTGCCAGCAGCTTGGGAGGGGGGGCCTACAATGAGCAGTTCTTC. As protein: CASSLGGGAYNEQFF.

This chain's CDR3 is CASSPQLLAGYNEQFF. The DNA for the CDR3 is TGTGCCAGCAGCCCCCAATTATTAGCGGGGTACAATGAGCAGTTCTTC. This rearrangement joins TRBV7-2 to TRBJ2-1; 8 nucleotides match TRBD2. CDR1 and CDR2 (germline): SGHTA, FQGNSA. Trimming at V came to 5 bases and at J to 4 bases, leaving 10 bases not matched to a gene. This CDR3 is 16 amino acids long.

The chain is built from TRBV9 and TRBJ2-1, with TRBD1 matching over 8 bases. There are 14 residues in the CDR3. Germline trimming cut 4 bases from V and 8 bases from J; bases unmatched to any gene: 8. The germline V gene has CDR1 SGDLS and CDR2 YYNGEE. The CDR3 coding sequence is TGTGCCAGCAGCAACCGGGACAGGAGCTATGAGCAGTTCTTC. This translates into CASSNRDRSYEQFF.